Listed here are 21 T cell receptor beta chains from one sample, sequenced in a study of blood T cell repertoires in COVID-19. Repertoires were generated with immunoSEQ multiplex PCR, while TCRdb's copy carries only in-frame clones and drops some. The table shows approximately 210,000 clones, with around 95% occurring only once. Sequences were obtained from peripheral blood. The receptor source for this set is a man younger than 45 with COVID-19, enrolled during active disease.

The J gene is TRBJ1-2, the V gene TRBV9; a possible D gene is TRBD1 (5 bases). Germline loops: CDR1 SGDLS, CDR2 YYNGEE. V shed 4 bases and J shed 8 bases, with 12 bases lying between them. There are 12 residues in the CDR3. The CDR3 coding sequence is TGTGCCAGCAGCAGGCAGGGAGGCGGCTACACCTTC. This gives the protein CASSRQGGGYTF.

As DNA, the CDR3 is TGCGCCAGCAGCTTTACAGGGGTAGCTAATGAAAAACTGTTTTTT. It translates to CASSFTGVANEKLFF. V usage is TRBV5-1 and J usage is TRBJ1-4; 7 positions match TRBD1. This CDR3 has 15 amino acids. Trimming cost V 2 bases and J 3 bases; bases outside gene matches: 4. Per the germline V gene, CDR1 is SGHRS and CDR2 is YFSETQ.

The chain uses TRBV19 and TRBJ1-1; 10 nucleotides agree with TRBD1. This CDR3 region has 13 residues. V lost 6 bases and J lost 5; bases outside the gene matches: 3. Germline assignment: CDR1 LNHDA and CDR2 SQIVND (reference sequence). The chain's CDR3 is CASSDRGLTEAFF. In nucleotides, the CDR3 is TGTGCCAGTAGCGACAGGGGGCTGACTGAAGCTTTCTTT. The full variable domain, rest sourced from reference TRBV19 and TRBJ1-1, is DGGITQSPKYLFRKEGQNVTLSCEQNLNHDAMYWYRQDPGQGLRLIYYSQIVNDFQKGDIAEGYSVSREKKESFPLTVTSAQKNPTAFYLCASSDRGLTEAFFGQGTRLTVV.

The chain employs TRBV1 and TRBJ1-2; the D call of TRBD1 is as the table states it, not checked on the DNA. TRBV1 is listed as a pseudogene. The CDR3 has 15 residues. This CDR3 reads CTSSQDPGRDYGYTF. For the CDR3, the DNA is TGCACCAGCAGCCAAGATCCCGGCAGGGACTATGGCTACACCTTC.

The gene calls are TRBV6-2 or TRBV6-3 and TRBJ2-5; 9 bases align to TRBD2. The J segment lost 1 base and the V segment lost 6 bases, leaving 12 bases of the junction unmatched. The germline V gene has CDR1 MNHEY and CDR2 SVGEGT. The CDR3 spans 17 residues. CDR3 sequence (DNA): TGTGCCAGCAGCCCGCTTAGCGGGGGCTACTTCCAAGAGACCCAGTACTTC. Amino acid sequence: CASSPLSGGYFQETQYF.

The chain is built from TRBV2 and TRBJ1-2; maybe TRBD1 (6 bases). The V end lost 8 bases, the J end lost 4 bases, and 8 bases lay between the germline ends. This CDR3 contains 11 residues. Germline assignment: CDR1 SNHLY and CDR2 FYNNEI. CDR3 nucleotides: TGTGCCAGCGGACAGAGCTATGGCTACACCTTC. Amino acids: CASGQSYGYTF.

This clone was recorded only once. V usage is TRBV5-1 and J usage is TRBJ1-2; TRBD1 might be the D (6 bases). Trimming left V 2 bases short and J 5 bases short, with 10 bases between. Germline CDR1 and CDR2: SGHRS and YFSETQ. This CDR3 comprises 13 residues. The CDR3 loop is CASSFAGDYGYTF. The CDR3 DNA reads as TGCGCCAGCAGCTTCGCAGGGGATTATGGCTACACCTTC.

J is TRBJ2-5 and V is TRBV15; 7 nucleotides match TRBD1. The CDR3 is made up of 14 amino acids. The germline V gene encodes CDR1 LNHNV and CDR2 YYDKDF (reference sequence). J was trimmed by 0 bases and V by 5 bases; bases with no gene match: 3. The CDR3 loop reads CATSHDRDQETQYF. As DNA, the CDR3 is TGTGCCACCAGCCACGACAGGGACCAAGAGACCCAGTACTTC.

CDR3 amino acids: CASSDNTPDYGYTF. CDR3 nucleotides: TGTGCCAGTAGTGACAATACACCGGACTATGGCTACACCTTC. J is TRBJ1-2 and V is TRBV19; no clear D. The germline CDR1 and CDR2 sequences are LNHDA and SQIVND (reference sequence). V lost 5 bases and J lost 3, with 13 bases in between. The CDR3 is 14 residues long.

The V gene is TRBV19, the J gene TRBJ1-6; D is possibly TRBD1 (6 bases). The V end was cut by 7 bases, the J end by 2 bases, with 21 bases between. Germline CDR1 LNHDA, CDR2 SQIVND (reference sequence). The CDR3 spans 18 residues. In nucleotides, the CDR3 is TGTGCCAGTACCCCAAGCGGGGGCTTGAGGACCTATAATTCACCCCTCCACTTT. It translates to CASTPSGGLRTYNSPLHF.

This chain uses TRBV6-5 with TRBJ1-1; no clear D. Germline V CDR1 and CDR2: MNHEY, SVGAGI. The V gene lost 2 bases and the J gene lost 3 bases, with 7 bases spanning the gap. The CDR3 consists of 13 residues. This CDR3 reads CASSYLLHTEAFF. In nucleotides, the CDR3 is TGTGCCAGCAGTTACCTTCTTCACACTGAAGCTTTCTTT.

The chain recombines TRBV6-5 with TRBJ1-1, with D possibly being TRBD1 (6 bases). Trimming took off 7 bases at V and 0 bases at J, with 15 bases between the two ends. The germline CDR1 and CDR2 sequences are MNHEY and SVGAGI. The CDR3 is made up of 15 amino acids. The CDR3 DNA sequence: TGTGCCAGCACCCCTCCCACAGGGATGAACACTGAAGCTTTCTTT. It is translated as CASTPPTGMNTEAFF.

The rearrangement links TRBV4-1 to TRBJ2-3; TRBD2 matches 10 bases. Germline values: CDR1 MGHRA, CDR2 YSYEKL. V dropped 2 bases and J dropped 4; count of bases not matched to a gene: 3. The CDR3 runs 15 residues. The CDR3 DNA follows: TGCGCCAGCAGCCAACCTAGCGGGGGTTCAGATACGCAGTATTTT. Its protein is CASSQPSGGSDTQYF.

The rearrangement joins TRBV12-3 or TRBV12-4 to TRBJ1-2; perhaps TRBD1 as D (5 bases). The CDR3 has 12 amino acids. The V gene lost 5 bases and the J gene lost 2 bases, with 6 bases spanning the gap. The CDR3: CASSGGNYGYTF. CDR3 nucleotide sequence: TGTGCCAGCAGTGGGGGGAACTATGGCTACACCTTC.

The V call is TRBV7-9, the J call TRBJ2-3; TRBD1 matches at 8 bases. The CDR3 loop spans 14 amino acids. The V gene's germline CDR1 is SEHNR and CDR2 FQNEAQ (reference sequence). V dropped 5 bases and J dropped 6; count of bases not matched to a gene: 7. In nucleotides, the CDR3 is TGTGCCAGCAGCCTCGGACAGGGACGGGATACGCAGTATTTT. It yields the protein CASSLGQGRDTQYF.

This chain links TRBV2 with TRBJ1-1, with TRBD1 matching over 8 bases. Germline V CDR1 and CDR2: SNHLY, FYNNEI. The CDR3 has 17 amino acids. V shed 4 bases, J shed 4 bases, and the junction held 14 bases outside the gene matches. The CDR3 DNA sequence: TGTGCCAGCAGTGTAAACCCGGCAGGGGGCTATAGCACTGAAGCTTTCTTT. This encodes CASSVNPAGGYSTEAFF.

The chain links TRBV11-2 to TRBJ2-1; weak D call: TRBD2 (6 bases). Trimming removed 2 bases from V and 8 bases from J, with 16 bases in between. The CDR3 length is 15 residues. Germline assignment: CDR1 SGHAT and CDR2 FQNNGV. CDR3 sequence reads: CASSLPRLGPDEQFF. CDR3 DNA sequence: TGTGCCAGCAGCTTACCCAGACTAGGACCTGATGAGCAGTTCTTC. The full variable domain, with the rest looked up from reference TRBV11-2 and TRBJ2-1, is EAGVAQSPRYKIIEKRQSVAFWCNPISGHATLYWYQQILGQGPKLLIQFQNNGVVDDSQLPKDRFSAERLKGVDSTLKIQPAKLEDSAVYLCASSLPRLGPDEQFFGPGTRLTVL.

V is TRBV19 and J is TRBJ1-3; the match to TRBD1 covers 8 bases. Germline CDR1 reads LNHDA; CDR2 reads SQIVND (reference sequence). The CDR3 has 15 amino acids. The V and J ends lost 4 bases and 3 bases, in that order; junction bases with no gene match: 5. This CDR3 reads CASSKGQGFGNTIYF. CDR3 in DNA: TGTGCCAGTAGTAAAGGACAGGGCTTTGGAAACACCATATATTTT.

V and J are TRBV3-1 (or the pseudogene TRBV3-2) and TRBJ2-5; a weak D match, TRBD2 (5 bases). Germline V gives CDR1 LGHDT, CDR2 YNNKEL (reference sequence). This CDR3 region has 15 residues. Trimming left V 4 bases short and J 0 bases short, with 12 bases between. Here the CDR3 DNA reads TGTGCCAGCAGCCTCCACGGGGTGAACCAAGAGACCCAGTACTTC. This translates into CASSLHGVNQETQYF.

V usage is TRBV12-5 and J usage is TRBJ2-2; 8 bases map to TRBD2. The ends lost 4 bases at V and 3 bases at J; junction bases unmatched: 4. In germline, CDR1 is LGHNT, CDR2 FRNRAP. This CDR3 is built from 15 residues. The CDR3 reads CASGSGTSDTGELFF. The CDR3 nucleotides are TGTGCTAGTGGTTCCGGGACTAGTGACACCGGGGAGCTGTTTTTT.

V gene TRBV4-1 combines with J gene TRBJ2-1; 8 nucleotides align to TRBD2. This CDR3 contains 16 residues. In germline, CDR1 is MGHRA, CDR2 YSYEKL. V lost 3 bases and J lost 3; bases outside the gene matches: 7. This CDR3 reads CASSHESGGLYNEQFF. CDR3 DNA: TGCGCCAGCAGCCACGAAAGCGGGGGCCTCTACAATGAGCAGTTCTTC.